A selection of T cell receptor beta chains follows, all from one sample in a study of naive and memory T cell subsets. TCRdb re-derived calls from the UMI-ligation and nested PCR reads in MiXCR, one entry per CDR3 protein. The profile shows some 85,000 distinct CDR3 sequences, around 13% of them singletons. Material for sequencing was central memory CD4+ T cells from blood. All receptors come from a human donor in good health. Both conserved end residues are part of each CDR3. A D gene is named only where the DNA matches it firmly. Some rows mark clone size as missing; the rest say once, few, many or name a class of expanded clone.

>TRBJ2-7|TRBV9|-|-
CASSVGGSGAYEQYF
TGTGCCAGCAGCGTAGGAGGTAGCGGTGCCTACGAGCAGTACTTC
>TRBJ1-2|TRBV29-1|-|many
CSVATDVYGYTF
TGCAGCGTTGCAACAGACGTCTATGGCTACACCTTC
>TRBJ2-3|TRBV2|TRBD1|many
CASTRDRGQDTQYF
TGTGCCAGCACAAGGGACAGGGGGCAAGATACGCAGTATTTT
>TRBJ2-1|TRBV20-1|TRBD2|-
CSAPPGGNGEWQFF
TGCAGTGCTCCCCCGGGAGGGAATGGGGAATGGCAGTTCTTC
>TRBJ2-7|TRBV7-3|-|-
CASSLTGVYEQYF
TGTGCCAGCAGCTTAACTGGTGTTTACGAGCAGTACTTC
>TRBJ2-3|TRBV4-1|-|few
CASSQEVWDTQYF
TGCGCCAGCAGCCAAGAAGTCTGGGATACGCAGTATTTT
>TRBJ2-3|TRBV20-1|-|few
CSASSFLGDTQYF
TGCAGTGCTAGTTCGTTTTTAGGCGATACGCAGTATTTT
>TRBJ2-1|TRBV20-1|-|many
CSAKTDGVGANEQFF
TGCAGTGCTAAAACCGACGGAGTTGGGGCCAATGAGCAGTTCTTC
>TRBJ2-1|TRBV7-2|-|many
CAGGGGYINNEQFF
TGTGCCGGAGGGGGAGGTTATATCAACAATGAGCAGTTCTTC
>TRBJ2-4|TRBV4-2|-|few
CASSGVADLAKNIQYF
TGTGCCAGCAGCGGGGTGGCGGATCTAGCCAAAAACATTCAGTACTTC
>TRBJ2-5|TRBV29-1|TRBD1|many
CSANPDRGRETQYF
TGCAGCGCCAATCCGGACAGGGGAAGGGAGACCCAGTACTTC
>TRBJ2-7|TRBV10-3|TRBD1|many
CAISVGDRGKGDEQYF
TGTGCCATCAGTGTAGGCGACAGGGGAAAGGGAGACGAGCAGTACTTC
>TRBJ2-1|TRBV29-1|-|many
CSVDGLAGLNEQFF
TGCAGCGTTGACGGGCTAGCTGGCCTCAATGAGCAGTTCTTC
>TRBJ2-7|TRBV20-1|-|-
CSAPEGYEQYF
TGCAGTGCTCCGGAGGGATACGAGCAGTACTTC
>TRBJ2-1|TRBV20-1|-|many
CSAPPLSSYNEQFF
TGCAGTGCTCCCCCCCTCAGCTCCTACAATGAGCAGTTCTTC
>TRBJ2-1|TRBV20-1|-|many
CSARTPSNNEQFF
TGCAGTGCTAGAACCCCTAGCAACAATGAGCAGTTCTTC
>TRBJ2-3|TRBV7-8|TRBD2|few
CASSLSGLDTDTQYF
TGTGCCAGCAGCTTGTCGGGACTAGACACAGATACGCAGTATTTT
>TRBJ2-7|TRBV5-4|TRBD2|few
CASSLRRAGEEQYF
TGTGCCAGCAGCTTGCGCCGAGCGGGAGAGGAGCAGTACTTC
>TRBJ2-7|TRBV29-1|TRBD1|-
CSVEGDRGLREQYF
TGCAGCGTTGAAGGGGACAGGGGGCTTCGCGAGCAGTACTTC